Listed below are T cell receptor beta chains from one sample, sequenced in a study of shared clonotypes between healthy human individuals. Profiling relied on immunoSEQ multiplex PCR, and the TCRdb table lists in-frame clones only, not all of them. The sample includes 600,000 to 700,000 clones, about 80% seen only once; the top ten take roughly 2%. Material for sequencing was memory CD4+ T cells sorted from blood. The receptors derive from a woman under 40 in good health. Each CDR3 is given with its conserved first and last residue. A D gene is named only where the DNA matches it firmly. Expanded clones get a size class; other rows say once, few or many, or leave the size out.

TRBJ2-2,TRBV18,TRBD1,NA,TGTGCCAGCTCACCCTCCACAGGGGGTGTGACCGGGGAGCTGTTTTTT,CASSPSTGGVTGELFF
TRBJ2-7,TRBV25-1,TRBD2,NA,TGTGCCAGCAGTAGGACTAGCTCCTACGAGCAGTACTTC,CASSRTSSYEQYF
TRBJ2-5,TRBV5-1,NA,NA,TGCGCCAGCAGCCCCCCGGGCCTTCAAGAGACCCAGTACTTC,CASSPPGLQETQYF
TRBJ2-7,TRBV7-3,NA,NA,TGTGCCAGCAGTTCCGGGACCCTCTACGAGCAGTACTTC,CASSSGTLYEQYF
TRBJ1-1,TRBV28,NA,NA,TGTGCCACCTCCATTTGGGCGAACACTGAAGCTTTCTTT,CATSIWANTEAFF
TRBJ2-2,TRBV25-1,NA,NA,TGTGCCAGCAGTAAATGGACAACCGGGGAGCTGTTTTTT,CASSKWTTGELFF
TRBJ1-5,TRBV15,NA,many,TGTGCCACCAGCACCCGGGTCGGATTTAGCAATCAGCCCCAGCATTTT,CATSTRVGFSNQPQHF
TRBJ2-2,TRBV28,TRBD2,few,TGTGCCAGCAGTTTAGGGACTAGCGGTTCCACCGGGGAGCTGTTTTTT,CASSLGTSGSTGELFF
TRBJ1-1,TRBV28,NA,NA,TGTGCCAGCATGACGTATCGGGGGGGCCCAGACCGGAACACTGAAGCTTTCTTT,CASMTYRGGPDRNTEAFF
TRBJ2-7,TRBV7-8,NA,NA,TGTGCCAGCAGCTTCAGGGACACAAGCTCCTACGAGCAGTACTTC,CASSFRDTSSYEQYF
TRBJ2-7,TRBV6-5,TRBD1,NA,TGTGCCAGCAGTTACTCCGGTCTAGACAGGGCATACGAGCAGTACTTC,CASSYSGLDRAYEQYF
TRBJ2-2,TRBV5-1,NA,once,TGCGCCAGCAGCTTGGGGGCAGGAATCGAGACCGGGGAGCTGTTTTTT,CASSLGAGIETGELFF
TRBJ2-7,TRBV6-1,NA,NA,TGTGCCAGCAGTAAAGTCGGGACGGAACTGTACGAGCAGTACTTC,CASSKVGTELYEQYF
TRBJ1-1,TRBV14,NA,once,TGTGCCAGCAGCCCATCTATGGTTCGGACTAAAGCTTTCTTT,CASSPSMVRTKAFF
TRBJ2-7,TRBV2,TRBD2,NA,TGTGCCAGCAGATTAGCGGGGGCCTACGAGCAGTACTTC,CASRLAGAYEQYF
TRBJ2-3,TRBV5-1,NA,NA,TGCGCCAGCAGCGATAGGACAGGCACAGATACGCAGTATTTT,CASSDRTGTDTQYF
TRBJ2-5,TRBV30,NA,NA,TGTGCCTGGAGTGTAGTTGGAGGGGGGGTAGAGACCCAGTACTTC,CAWSVVGGGVETQYF
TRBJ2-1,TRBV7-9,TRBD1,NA,TGTGCCAGCAGCCCGGGACAGGGTGTATACGGGCAGTTCTTC,CASSPGQGVYGQFF
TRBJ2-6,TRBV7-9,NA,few,TGTGCCAGCAGCTTAGGGCAGGCTGGGGCCAACGTCCTGACTTTC,CASSLGQAGANVLTF
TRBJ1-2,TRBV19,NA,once,TGTGCCAGTAGTACGGGGAGGAACTATGGCTACACCTTC,CASSTGRNYGYTF
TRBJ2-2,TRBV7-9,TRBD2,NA,TGTGCCAGCAGCCCGGGACTAGCGCTTAACACCGGGGAGCTGTTTTTT,CASSPGLALNTGELFF
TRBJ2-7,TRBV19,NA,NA,TGTGCCAGTAGTATACAGGGAAGCGAGCAGTACTTC,CASSIQGSEQYF
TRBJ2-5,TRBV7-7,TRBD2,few,TGTGCCAGCAGCTTCACGGGACTACCACAAGAGACCCAGTACTTC,CASSFTGLPQETQYF
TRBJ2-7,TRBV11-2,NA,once,TGTGCCAGCAGCTTATCAGAAGACGAGCAGTACTTC,CASSLSEDEQYF
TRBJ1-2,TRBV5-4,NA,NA,TGTGCCAGCAGCTCGGGACAAGGGAGAGATGGCTACACCTTC,CASSSGQGRDGYTF
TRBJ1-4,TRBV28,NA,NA,TGTGCCAGCAGTCTACAGGTGGGGGGACTGTTTTTT,CASSLQVGGLFF